Below, 24 T cell receptor beta chains from the same sample are listed, as sequenced in a study of T cells after yellow fever vaccination. TCRdb fed the 5' RACE reads into MiXCR, producing one record per CDR3 protein. Seen here are about 110,000 distinct CDR3 sequences, 8.4% observed once, and the top ten hold less than 30%. Source: CD8+ T cells sorted from PBMCs, taken 45 days after the yellow fever booster vaccination. Receptors were obtained from a man aged 25 to 40 who received the YFV17D yellow fever vaccine.

This clonotype was recorded at least ten times. The gene calls are TRBV4-2 and TRBJ2-1; a weak D match, TRBD2 (5 bases). V shed 6 bases and J shed 15 bases, with 18 bases lying between them. The CDR3 sequence is 12 residues long. Germline V gene sequence: CDR1 LGHNA, CDR2 YNFKEQ. The DNA for the CDR3 is TGTGCCAGCAGTCAATCTAGAGGCGAGGGGTTCTTC. Its translation is CASSQSRGEGFF.

This clonotype was picked up many times. The rearrangement links TRBV20-1 to TRBJ2-1, with D possibly being TRBD2 (5 bases). The CDR3 totals 15 residues. The V gene lost 0 bases and the J gene lost 7 bases, with 16 bases spanning the gap. Per germline, CDR1 DFQATT and CDR2 SNEGSKA (reference sequence). CDR3 loop: CSARDLRASRNEQFF. The CDR3 DNA follows: TGCAGTGCTAGAGATTTGCGGGCTAGTCGGAATGAGCAGTTCTTC.

This clonotype was counted at least ten times. J is TRBJ2-1 and V is TRBV24-1; TRBD1 matches 9 bases. This CDR3 has 14 residues. Per germline, CDR1 KGHDR and CDR2 SFDVKD. Germline trimming cut 4 bases from V and 10 bases from J; bases unmatched to any gene: 7. Here the CDR3 reads CATSDRTGAGEQFF. CDR3 DNA: TGTGCCACCAGTGACCGGACAGGGGCTGGGGAGCAGTTCTTC.

In its sample, this clonotype was seen a few times. The rearrangement joins TRBV5-5 to TRBJ2-6; 8 bases match TRBD1. V lost 4 bases and J lost 3; bases outside the gene matches: 6. Germline CDR1 SGHKS, CDR2 YYEKEE (reference sequence). This CDR3 has 16 residues. The CDR3 DNA sequence: TGTGCCAGCAGCCCTCAGGGGGCTGGTGGGGCCAACGTCCTGACTTTC. As protein: CASSPQGAGGANVLTF.

At least ten counts were recorded for this clonotype. The rearrangement links TRBV29-1 to TRBJ2-3, with D tentatively TRBD1 (5 bases). Germline CDR1 and CDR2: SQVTM and ANQGSEA. With 6 bases removed from V and 6 bases from J, the gap between germline ends came to 16 bases. The CDR3 contains 13 residues. The chain's CDR3 is CSVQIEAGDTQYF. The CDR3 DNA is TGCAGCGTGCAAATCGAAGCAGGGGATACGCAGTATTTT.

Many counts were recorded for this clonotype. V gene TRBV20-1 combines with J gene TRBJ2-3, with 10 bases fitting TRBD2. In germline, CDR1 is DFQATT, CDR2 SNEGSKA (reference sequence). This CDR3 is 18 amino acids long. Trimming at V came to 5 bases and at J to 2 bases, leaving 16 bases not matched to a gene. The CDR3 here is CSAFTTTSGEGVTDTQYF. Here the CDR3 DNA reads TGCAGTGCTTTCACAACAACTAGCGGGGAGGGAGTCACAGATACGCAGTATTTT.

This clonotype showed up many times. The chain joins TRBV12-3 or TRBV12-4 to TRBJ2-1; D is unclear. The CDR3 runs to 14 residues. V lost 6 bases, J lost 8 bases, and 17 bases lay in between. The CDR3 DNA reads TGTGCCAGCAGCCAGTATGGCCCCACATATGAGCAGTTCTTC. It is translated as CASSQYGPTYEQFF.

J is TRBJ2-7 and V is TRBV5-1, with a weak D call TRBD2 (6 bases). The CDR3 spans 15 residues. Germline V CDR1 and CDR2: SGHRS, YFSETQ. V gave up 4 bases and J gave up 7 bases, with 21 bases separating them. The CDR3 here is CASSPWEAVPWEQYF. The CDR3 nucleotides read TGCGCCAGCAGCCCCTGGGAGGCCGTTCCCTGGGAGCAGTACTTC. Drawing the rest from reference TRBV5-1 and TRBJ2-7, the complete variable domain is KAGVTQTPRYLIKTRGQQVTLSCSPISGHRSVSWYQQTPGQGLQFLFEYFSETQRNKGNFPGRFSGRQFSNSRSEMNVSTLELGDSALYLCASSPWEAVPWEQYFGPGTRLTVT.

This clonotype was detected ten times or more. The genes are TRBV7-9 and TRBJ2-2, with D tentatively TRBD1 or TRBD2 (5 bases each). The germline CDR1 and CDR2 sequences are SEHNR and FQNEAQ (reference sequence). With 11 bases removed from V and 5 bases from J, the gap between germline ends came to 15 bases. The CDR3 sequence is 13 residues long. CDR3: CAARRESTGELFF. In DNA form, the CDR3 reads TGTGCCGCACGCAGGGAGAGTACCGGGGAGCTGTTTTTT.

This clonotype was detected many times. CDR3 region: CATSAQNSNQPQHF. For the CDR3, the DNA is TGTGCCACCTCCGCCCAGAATAGCAATCAGCCCCAGCATTTT. The rearrangement joins TRBV7-9 to TRBJ1-5, with no clear D. In germline, CDR1 is SEHNR, CDR2 FQNEAQ (reference sequence). This CDR3 has 14 amino acids. V was cut by 10 bases and J by 0 bases, with 13 bases left in between.

In this sample, this clonotype turned up many times. The genes are TRBV29-1 and TRBJ2-3; D unresolved. V was pared by 3 bases and J by 0 bases, with 13 bases between. Germline CDR1 is SQVTM and CDR2 is ANQGSEA. This CDR3 contains 15 residues. CDR3 nucleotides: TGCAGCGTTGATTTTGGCAGGTCGAGCACAGATACGCAGTATTTT. Its translation is CSVDFGRSSTDTQYF.

The chain recombines TRBV12-5 with TRBJ2-1, with TRBD2 as a possible D gene (5 bases). V gave up 3 bases and J gave up 8 bases, with 26 bases separating them. This CDR3 is built from 18 residues. Germline CDR1 LGHNT, CDR2 FRNRAP. DNA of the CDR3: TGTGCTAGTGGTTTTCAAGCAGTGCAGGACTGGCCGGTGGATGAGCAGTTCTTC. Its translation: CASGFQAVQDWPVDEQFF.

This clonotype was picked up many times. The chain has TRBV29-1 and TRBJ2-1; TRBD2 matches 8 bases. The germline V gene encodes CDR1 SQVTM and CDR2 ANQGSEA. This CDR3 comprises 15 residues. Germline trimming cut 3 bases from V and 7 bases from J; bases unmatched to any gene: 11. CDR3 DNA: TGCAGCGTTGATGACGGGAGGGCACCTTTTAATGAGCAGTTCTTC. Its protein is CSVDDGRAPFNEQFF.

Points on this clonotype: A much larger clonotype is one base distant, so this may be a read error. The J gene is TRBJ2-1, the V gene TRBV12-3 or TRBV12-4; TRBD2 agrees at 13 bases. V gave up 6 bases and J gave up 7 bases; unmatched junction bases: 12. CDR3 length: 17 residues. The CDR3 loop is CASSRLAGGGEENEQFF. CDR3 bases: TGTGCCAGCAGCCGACTAGCGGGAGGAGGGGAGGAGAATGAGCAGTTCTTC.

This clonotype was detected ten times or more. The gene calls are TRBV5-1 and TRBJ2-2, with D unclear. Trimming removed 7 bases from V and 2 bases from J, with 18 bases in between. This CDR3 has 16 residues. Germline V lookup: CDR1 SGHRS, CDR2 YFSETQ. As DNA, the CDR3 is TGCGCCAGCGACGAGGCCGGGTCAGTAAACACCGGGGAGCTGTTTTTT. The encoded protein is CASDEAGSVNTGELFF.

The chain joins TRBV5-6 to TRBJ1-5, with D possibly matching TRBD1 (6 bases). The CDR3 covers 15 residues. Germline CDR1 reads SGHDT; CDR2 reads YYEEEE. Trimming removed 2 bases from V and 0 bases from J, with 9 bases in between. The CDR3 region has the DNA TGTGCCAGCAGCTTCGGGGGCTATAGCAATCAGCCCCAGCATTTT. It specifies CASSFGGYSNQPQHF.

This clonotype was counted only a few times. The genes are TRBV9 and TRBJ2-2, with D hard to call. V lost 3 bases to trimming and J lost 6 bases, with 9 bases between them. The CDR3 runs to 13 residues. Germline CDR1 SGDLS, CDR2 YYNGEE. This CDR3 reads CASSGMDPGELFF. In DNA form, the CDR3 reads TGTGCCAGCAGCGGCATGGACCCCGGGGAGCTGTTTTTT.

This clonotype was found many times. The J gene is TRBJ1-4, the V gene TRBV7-9, with TRBD1 as a possible D gene (5 bases). Trimming stripped 5 bases from V and 7 bases from J, with 14 bases between. Germline loops: CDR1 SEHNR, CDR2 FQNEAQ (reference sequence). The CDR3 has 14 residues. The CDR3 nucleotides read TGTGCCAGCAGCGGATGGGGGTCTGGTGAAAAACTGTTTTTT. Translated: CASSGWGSGEKLFF.

The chain has TRBV11-3 and TRBJ2-7; no clear D. Germline V gene data show CDR1 as SGHNT and CDR2 as YENEEA. V shed 4 bases and J shed 6 bases, with 10 bases lying between them. This CDR3 is built from 12 residues. CDR3 loop: CASSSPPGEQYF. Written as DNA, the CDR3 is TGTGCCAGCAGCTCCCCTCCGGGCGAGCAGTACTTC.

The V gene is TRBV6-2 or TRBV6-3, the J gene TRBJ2-7; D ambiguous. CDR1 MNHEY and CDR2 SVGEGT come from the germline V gene. This CDR3 is 12 amino acids long. With 10 bases removed from V and 4 bases from J, the gap between germline ends came to 14 bases. CDR3 loop: CATFGWEYEQYF. CDR3 bases: TGTGCCACCTTTGGTTGGGAATACGAGCAGTACTTC.

This chain uses TRBV5-5 with TRBJ2-5; tentatively, D is TRBD2 (5 bases). Trimming stripped 4 bases from V and 4 bases from J, with 5 bases between. The CDR3 has 11 residues. CDR1 and CDR2 from the germline V gene are SGHKS and YYEKEE (reference sequence). CDR3 in DNA: TGTGCCAGCAGCGGACTAGAGACCCAGTACTTC. Its protein product is CASSGLETQYF.

This clonotype was detected many times. The chain joins TRBV29-1 to TRBJ2-7; 11 nucleotides match TRBD1. There are 14 residues in the CDR3. Germline V gene lookup returns CDR1 SQVTM and CDR2 ANQGSEA. V gave up 5 bases and J gave up 4 bases; unmatched junction bases: 7. The CDR3 DNA reads as TGCAGCGTTAGTGGGGACAGGGGGGTTTACGAGCAGTACTTC. This sequence encodes CSVSGDRGVYEQYF.

The sample holds many counts of this clonotype. This chain links TRBV27 with TRBJ2-4, with a weak D call TRBD1 (5 bases). The V and J ends lost 2 bases and 3 bases respectively, with 14 bases between them. This CDR3 is 16 amino acids long. CDR1 and CDR2 (germline): MNHEY, SMNVEV (reference sequence). The CDR3 loop reads CASSLQGMGIKNIQYF. As DNA, the CDR3 is TGTGCCAGCAGTTTACAGGGTATGGGGATCAAAAACATTCAGTACTTC.

The sample holds a few counts of this clonotype. This rearrangement joins TRBV12-3 or TRBV12-4 to TRBJ2-7, with unresolved D. Trimming cost V 7 bases and J 0 bases, with 7 bases left between them. The CDR3 totals 12 residues. CDR3 loop: CASTGTSYEQYF. The CDR3 region has the DNA TGTGCCAGCACCGGCACCTCCTACGAGCAGTACTTC.